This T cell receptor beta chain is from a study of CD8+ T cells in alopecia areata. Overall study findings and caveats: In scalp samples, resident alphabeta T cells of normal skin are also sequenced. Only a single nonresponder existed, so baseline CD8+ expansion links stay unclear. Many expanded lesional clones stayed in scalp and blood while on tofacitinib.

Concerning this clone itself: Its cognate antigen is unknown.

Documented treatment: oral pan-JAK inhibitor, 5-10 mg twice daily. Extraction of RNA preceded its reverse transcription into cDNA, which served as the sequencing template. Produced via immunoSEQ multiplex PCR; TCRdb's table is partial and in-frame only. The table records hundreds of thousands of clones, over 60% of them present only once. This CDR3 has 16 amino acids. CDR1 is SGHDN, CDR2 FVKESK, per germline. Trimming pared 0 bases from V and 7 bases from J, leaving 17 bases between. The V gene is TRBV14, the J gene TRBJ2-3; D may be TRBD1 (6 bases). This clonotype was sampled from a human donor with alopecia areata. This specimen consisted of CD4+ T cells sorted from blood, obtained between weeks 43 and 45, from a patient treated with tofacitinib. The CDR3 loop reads CASSQDTGRIANTQYF. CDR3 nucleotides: TGTGCCAGCAGCCAAGATACAGGGCGAATTGCGAATACGCAGTATTTT.